This is a list of T cell receptor beta chains from one sample in a study of T cell changes during pregnancy in multiple sclerosis. Repertoires were generated with immunoSEQ multiplex PCR, while TCRdb's copy carries only in-frame clones and drops some. The profile shows tens of thousands of clones, roughly 90% of them singletons. The sample consisted of CD4+ T cells from peripheral blood mononuclear cells, taken before pregnancy. These receptors came from a female donor with multiple sclerosis, enrolled in a pregnancy study. Each CDR3 is given with its conserved first and last residue. The D gene is left open where the match is weak. Part of the rows lack a size; the others show once, few, many or a class for expanded clones.

TRBJ1-1,-,TRBV5-1,TRBD1,CASSLGQGSEAFF,TGCGCCAGCAGCTTGGGACAGGGGTCTGAAGCTTTCTTT
TRBJ1-6,-,TRBV7-2,-,CASSLYQKRHNSPLHF,TGTGCCAGCAGCTTATATCAGAAGCGCCATAATTCACCCCTCCACTTT
TRBJ2-1,-,TRBV6-5,-,CASSYSSRGGDEQFF,TGTGCCAGCAGTTACTCGAGCAGGGGAGGGGATGAGCAGTTCTTC
TRBJ2-7,-,TRBV5-5,TRBD1,CASSTDRVAYEQYF,TGTGCCAGCAGCACTGACAGGGTCGCCTACGAGCAGTACTTC
TRBJ2-7,-,TRBV7-2,-,CASSSGRGLEQYF,TGTGCCAGCAGCTCAGGGCGGGGTCTGGAGCAGTACTTC
TRBJ2-5,once,TRBV10-1,-,CASSDPRLGGAIQYF,TGCGCCAGCAGTGACCCCAGACTAGGAGGGGCGATCCAGTACTTC
TRBJ2-4,-,TRBV11-2,TRBD2,CASSQQWASGQNIQYF,TGTGCCAGCAGCCAACAATGGGCTAGCGGACAAAACATTCAGTACTTC
TRBJ2-1,-,TRBV19,-,CASSSGYSYNEQFF,TGTGCCAGTAGTTCAGGATACTCCTACAATGAGCAGTTCTTC
TRBJ2-4,-,TRBV5-4,TRBD2,CASSSGGVRAKNIQYF,TGTGCCAGCAGCTCGGGGGGGGTCCGAGCCAAAAACATTCAGTACTTC
TRBJ1-3,once,TRBV21-1,-,CANPKSGVNRVGNTIYF,TGTGCCAATCCTAAAAGTGGGGTGAACAGGGTCGGAAACACCATATATTTT
TRBJ1-6,-,TRBV25-1,-,CASTGHYNSPLHF,TGTGCCAGCACTGGGCATTATAATTCACCCCTCCACTTT
TRBJ1-6,-,TRBV6-1,-,CASRGRGLRDSPLHF,TGTGCCAGCAGGGGAAGAGGGTTAAGGGATTCACCCCTCCACTTT
TRBJ1-2,-,TRBV28,TRBD1,CASSLSGTGYYGYTF,TGTGCCAGCAGTTTAAGTGGGACAGGGTACTATGGCTACACCTTC
TRBJ1-3,-,TRBV5-1,-,CASSLGLFYSGNTIYF,TGCGCCAGCAGCTTGGGTCTATTCTACTCTGGAAACACCATATATTTT
TRBJ2-5,-,TRBV9,-,CASSLGGGGGETQYF,TGTGCCAGCAGCCTCGGAGGAGGGGGCGGGGAGACCCAGTACTTC
TRBJ1-2,-,TRBV29-1,-,CSVEAGTVRGYTF,TGCAGCGTTGAGGCGGGGACGGTCCGTGGCTACACCTTC
TRBJ2-7,-,TRBV9,TRBD2,CASSVEAGEDEQYF,TGTGCCAGCAGCGTAGAAGCGGGGGAGGACGAGCAGTACTTC
TRBJ1-2,-,TRBV5-4,-,CASSLTGPGGYTF,TGTGCCAGCAGCTTGACAGGGCCGGGAGGCTACACCTTC
TRBJ2-1,-,TRBV5-6,TRBD2,CASSLGSLAGRSYNEQFF,TGTGCCAGCAGCTTGGGGTCCCTAGCGGGGCGCTCCTACAATGAGCAGTTCTTC
TRBJ2-2,-,TRBV7-2,TRBD1,CASSPGTGRWGELFF,TGTGCCAGCAGTCCCGGGACAGGGAGGTGGGGGGAGCTGTTTTTT
TRBJ2-1,-,TRBV11-3,-,CASSLSLLGGDSYNEQFF,TGTGCCAGCAGCTTATCCCTACTCGGCGGTGACTCCTACAATGAGCAGTTCTTC